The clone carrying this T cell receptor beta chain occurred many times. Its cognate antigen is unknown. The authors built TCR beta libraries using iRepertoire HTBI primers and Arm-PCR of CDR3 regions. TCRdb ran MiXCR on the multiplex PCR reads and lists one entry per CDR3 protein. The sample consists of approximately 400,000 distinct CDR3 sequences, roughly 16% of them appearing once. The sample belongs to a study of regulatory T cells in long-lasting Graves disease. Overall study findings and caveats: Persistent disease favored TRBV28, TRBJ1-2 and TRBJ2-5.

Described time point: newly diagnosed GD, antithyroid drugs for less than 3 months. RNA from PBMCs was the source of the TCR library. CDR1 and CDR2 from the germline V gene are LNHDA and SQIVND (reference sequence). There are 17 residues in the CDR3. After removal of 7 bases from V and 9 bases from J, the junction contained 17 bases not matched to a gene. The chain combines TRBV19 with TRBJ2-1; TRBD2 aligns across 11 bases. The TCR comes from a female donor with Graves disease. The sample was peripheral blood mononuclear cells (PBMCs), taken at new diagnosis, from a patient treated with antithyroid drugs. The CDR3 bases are TGTGCCAGTACCCGACCCACTAGCGGGAGATTCGGTGGTGAGCAGTTCTTC. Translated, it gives CASTRPTSGRFGGEQFF.